Listed below are T cell receptor beta chains from one sample, sequenced in a study of memory CD4+ T cells and cytomegalovirus serostatus. Using immunoSEQ multiplex PCR, the repertoire was profiled, and TCRdb retains in-frame clones only, with some absent. The table lists some 95,000 clones, 80% of them singletons. Sequences were obtained from memory CD4+ T cells from blood. Every receptor here comes from an adult in good health and CMV-seropositive. Both conserved end residues are part of each CDR3. A D gene is named only where the DNA matches it firmly. Clone size is shown for a subset of rows, as once, few, many or a class of expanded clone.

J gene,clone size,V gene,D gene,CDR3 DNA,CDR3 protein
TRBJ2-5,-,TRBV6-1,-,TGTGCCAGCAGTGAAGCGCTTCTGTATGTCGGCAGGATCCAAGAGACCCAGTACTTC,CASSEALLYVGRIQETQYF
TRBJ1-2,few,TRBV9,TRBD1,TGTGCCAGCAGCGTAGGACAGGGCACGTATGGCTACACCTTC,CASSVGQGTYGYTF
TRBJ2-1,-,TRBV19,TRBD2,TGTGCCAGTAGTAGTAGCGGGAGGTTATCCAATGAGCAGTTCTTC,CASSSSGRLSNEQFF
TRBJ2-5,-,TRBV5-1,TRBD2,TGCGCCAGCAGCTCCGGACTAGCGGGAGCTAGAGAGACCCAGTACTTC,CASSSGLAGARETQYF
TRBJ1-2,-,TRBV2,-,TGTGCCAGCAGTAGGAGAACGAGAGACTATGGCTACACCTTC,CASSRRTRDYGYTF
TRBJ2-7,few,TRBV5-1,-,TGCGCCAGCAGCTTGGACTCTTGGGGATACGAGCAGTACTTC,CASSLDSWGYEQYF
TRBJ2-3,-,TRBV5-6,-,TGTGCCAACACCCGGGGGCGGGAGACGGCTAATACGCAGTATTTT,CANTRGRETANTQYF
TRBJ2-2,-,TRBV27,-,TGTGCCAGCAGACGATTATCAGGGGGGGGAGTGAACGGGGAGCTGTTTTTT,CASRRLSGGGVNGELFF
TRBJ2-3,-,TRBV5-6,-,TGTGCCAGCAGCTTGGCCAACACAGATACGCAGTATTTT,CASSLANTDTQYF
TRBJ2-5,-,TRBV6-1,TRBD1,TGTGCCAGCATCATGGGACAGTACCAAGAGACCCAGTACTTC,CASIMGQYQETQYF
TRBJ1-4,-,TRBV19,-,TGTGCCAGTAGTGAATTGCGGGGGGCAACTGAAAAACTGTTTTTT,CASSELRGATEKLFF
TRBJ2-5,few,TRBV6-1,TRBD1,TGTGCCAGCAGGGACAGGGAGCAAGGGACCCAGTACTTC,CASRDREQGTQYF
TRBJ2-7,-,TRBV9,-,TGTGCCAGCAGCTCGGACGTTGGGAGCTACGAGCAGTACTTC,CASSSDVGSYEQYF
TRBJ2-2,-,TRBV5-1,-,TGCGCCAGCAGCTTGGAGGCCGGGGAGCTGTTTTTT,CASSLEAGELFF
TRBJ1-2,-,TRBV4-2,TRBD1,TGTGCCAGCAGCCGTGGGACAGGCTTAGGGGACTATGGCTACACCTTC,CASSRGTGLGDYGYTF
TRBJ2-7,-,TRBV4-3,-,TGCGCCAGCAGCCAAGAGTTACAGGCTTACGAGCAGTACTTC,CASSQELQAYEQYF
TRBJ2-7,few,TRBV30,TRBD1,TGTGCCTGGAGTGTCATAGGGGGCACTGGAGAGCAGTACTTC,CAWSVIGGTGEQYF
TRBJ2-3,-,TRBV28,-,TGTGCCAGCGTAACAGGGAGCACAGATACGCAGTATTTT,CASVTGSTDTQYF
TRBJ2-5,-,TRBV4-1,-,TGCGCCAGCAGCCAAGGTCTCCAAGAGACCCAGTACTTC,CASSQGLQETQYF
TRBJ1-1,-,TRBV27,TRBD1,TGTGCCAGCCGAAGGACAGGGGAGACTGAAGCTTTCTTT,CASRRTGETEAFF
TRBJ1-4,-,TRBV14,-,TGTGCCAGCAGCCGCCAGGGGCAGGGTGAAAAACTGTTTTTT,CASSRQGQGEKLFF
TRBJ1-1,-,TRBV5-4,-,TGTGCCAGCAGCTTTTATGCGGGGACTGAAGCTTTCTTT,CASSFYAGTEAFF
TRBJ2-4,-,TRBV27,-,TGTGCCAGCAGTTCAAAAACTAGCACCAGCCGCTGGGACATTCAGTACTTC,CASSSKTSTSRWDIQYF
TRBJ2-7,-,TRBV6-6,-,TGTGCCAGCAGTTACGGTCTAGGGGCGACCGAGCAGTACTTC,CASSYGLGATEQYF
TRBJ2-7,-,TRBV28,-,TGTGCCAGCAGAAACGATAGCTCCTACGAGCAGTACTTC,CASRNDSSYEQYF
TRBJ2-1,-,TRBV10-2,TRBD2,TGCGCCAGCAGTGGGACTAGCGGGAGAGGCTATGAGCAGTTCTTC,CASSGTSGRGYEQFF
TRBJ1-2,-,TRBV4-3,-,TGCGCCAGCAGCCAAGGGGGTTTATATGGCTACACCTTC,CASSQGGLYGYTF
TRBJ2-7,-,TRBV11-2,-,TGTGCCAGCAGCTTAAGAGCCCATCCCACCTACGAGCAGTACTTC,CASSLRAHPTYEQYF
TRBJ2-7,-,TRBV7-2,-,TGTGCCAGCAGCCCGGACTACATTTCCTACGAGCAGTACTTC,CASSPDYISYEQYF
TRBJ2-2,-,TRBV28,TRBD2,TGTGCCAGCACCCCGACTAGCGGGAGGGGCGGGGAGCTGTTTTTT,CASTPTSGRGGELFF
TRBJ2-4,few,TRBV5-4,TRBD2,TGTGCCAGCAGCTTGGGGACTAGCGGTCTTCAGTACTTC,CASSLGTSGLQYF
TRBJ2-1,-,TRBV27,-,TGTGCCAGCAGTTTTGTCCCTATCTCTACCTACAATGAGCAGTTCTTC,CASSFVPISTYNEQFF
TRBJ2-3,-,TRBV5-1,-,TGCGCCAGCAGCTTGTCGGGAGAGGATACGCAGTATTTT,CASSLSGEDTQYF
TRBJ2-2,-,TRBV28,-,TGTGCCAGCAGTGTGGTGCAAACCGGGGAGCTGTTTTTT,CASSVVQTGELFF
TRBJ1-3,-,TRBV5-1,-,TGCGCCAGCAGCTTGCCGGGGAGCTCTGGAAACACCATATATTTT,CASSLPGSSGNTIYF
TRBJ1-2,-,TRBV14,TRBD1,TGTGCCAGCAGCCAAGGAGGGACAGGATACTATGGCTACACCTTC,CASSQGGTGYYGYTF
TRBJ1-5,-,TRBV18,TRBD1,TGTGCCAGCTCCCCGGGACAGCCCAATCAGCCCCAGCATTTT,CASSPGQPNQPQHF
TRBJ2-7,-,TRBV18,-,TGTGCCAGCTCCCTCCAGAGTTGGGACGAGCAGTACTTC,CASSLQSWDEQYF
TRBJ2-3,-,TRBV18,-,TGTGCCAGCTCACCCGCGGATACGCAGTATTTT,CASSPADTQYF
TRBJ1-1,-,TRBV5-1,TRBD1,TGCGCCAGCAGCCAAGGACAGGGACCGAACACTGAAGCTTTCTTT,CASSQGQGPNTEAFF
TRBJ2-2,-,TRBV19,-,TGTGCCAGTAGTATCCCCCTGTTTCGGGCACATAGGACCGGGGAGCTGTTTTTT,CASSIPLFRAHRTGELFF
TRBJ2-1,medium-sized,TRBV9,TRBD2,TGTGCCAGCAGCCTTGACGGGGGGACTTACAATGAGCAGTTCTTC,CASSLDGGTYNEQFF
TRBJ2-7,-,TRBV7-3,-,TGTGCCAGCAGCTTATTGGGACACCCTTCGGACGAGCAGTACTTC,CASSLLGHPSDEQYF
TRBJ2-5,-,TRBV7-2,-,TGTGCCAGCAGCTTAGGGGGGTGGGGACTCCAAGAGACCCAGTACTTC,CASSLGGWGLQETQYF
TRBJ2-1,-,TRBV9,-,TGTGCCAGCAGCGTAGCTTCGTACAATGAGCAGTTCTTC,CASSVASYNEQFF
TRBJ2-7,few,TRBV28,TRBD1,TGTGCCAGCAGTACGACAGGGCGCCTCTACGAGCAGTACTTC,CASSTTGRLYEQYF
TRBJ1-1,once,TRBV28,TRBD1,TGTGCCAGCAGTCCTCCAGGGGGACGTGTTACTGAAGCTTTCTTT,CASSPPGGRVTEAFF
TRBJ2-7,-,TRBV10-3,-,TGTGCCATCAGGGGGGGATTGGGGGGACGGGAGCAGTACTTC,CAIRGGLGGREQYF
TRBJ2-6,-,TRBV6-1,-,TGTGCCAGCAGTGCTGCGGGGCGAAATTCTGGGGCCAACGTCCTGACTTTC,CASSAAGRNSGANVLTF
TRBJ2-5,-,TRBV7-9,TRBD1,TGTGCCAGCAGCCCGGGACAGCAAGAGACCCAGTACTTC,CASSPGQQETQYF
TRBJ2-5,-,TRBV10-3,TRBD1,TGTGCCATCAAAGGACAGGGGGCAGAGACCCAGTACTTC,CAIKGQGAETQYF
TRBJ1-1,-,TRBV4-1,-,TGCGCCAGCAGCCAAGATCCGAGGAGGGAAACTGAAGCTTTCTTT,CASSQDPRRETEAFF
TRBJ2-7,-,TRBV15,-,TGTGCCACCAGCAGACCACAGGGAAATTACTACGAGCAGTACTTC,CATSRPQGNYYEQYF
TRBJ1-5,-,TRBV23-1,TRBD1,TGCGCCAGCAGTCACCAGACAGGGGATAGCAATCAGCCCCAGCATTTT,CASSHQTGDSNQPQHF